A few counts support the clone carrying this T cell receptor (beta chain). The data derive from a study of blood T cell repertoires in COVID-19. Background on the study: Samples came from the United States, Italy and Spain, spanning acute and convalescent COVID-19. T cells, B-cell-depleted T cells, or PBMCs provided the cDNA or gDNA that served as material.

The CDR3 sequence is 14 residues long. Germline V gene lookup returns CDR1 SGHNT and CDR2 YYREEE (reference sequence). The junction had 5 bases not matched to a gene; V was cut back by 4 bases and J by 7 bases. Source study methods: Estimates of nucleated cell counts were drawn from the amplification of reference gene primers. This table comes from immunoSEQ multiplex PCR, and its TCRdb copy is limited to in-frame clones, with some not included. D and trimming were read from the DNA, whereas the V and J calls and clone size are those reported in that table. The table has under 350,000 clones, around 89% seen once.

The source material was peripheral blood. The sequence was obtained from a man aged 35-49 years with acute or convalescent COVID-19. The chain combines TRBV5-4 with TRBJ2-1; the match to TRBD1 covers 10 bases. The CDR3 protein is CASSPTGGLNEQFF. DNA for the CDR3: TGTGCCAGCAGCCCGACAGGGGGCTTGAATGAGCAGTTCTTC.